Listed here are 18 T cell receptor beta chains from one sample, sequenced in a study of T cell changes during pregnancy in multiple sclerosis. TCRdb's copy holds only in-frame clones and misses some; the assay was immunoSEQ multiplex PCR. Of 55,000 or so clones in the sample, approximately 90% were seen once. Sequenced here: CD4+ T cells from peripheral blood mononuclear cells, sampled in the first trimester of pregnancy. These TCRs come from a female donor with multiple sclerosis, enrolled in a pregnancy study.

In nucleotides, the CDR3 is TGTGCCAGCAGCTTGACTTCTAGCAATCAGCCCCAGCATTTT. It specifies CASSLTSSNQPQHF. The gene calls are TRBV5-5 and TRBJ1-5; D unresolved. This CDR3 has 14 amino acids. Germline loops: CDR1 SGHKS, CDR2 YYEKEE (reference sequence). The ends were cut back, 1 base at V and 0 bases at J, with 5 bases in the middle.

The V gene is TRBV7-3, the J gene TRBJ2-3; possible D gene TRBD2, 5 bases. V dropped 2 bases and J dropped 5 bases, with 20 bases sitting between them. Germline CDR1 and CDR2: SGHTA and FQGTGA. This CDR3 is built from 17 residues. This chain's CDR3 is CASSLGSGPRYVDTQYF. The CDR3 nucleotides are TGTGCCAGCAGCTTAGGGAGCGGCCCCCGTTATGTAGATACGCAGTATTTT.

The chain is built from TRBV28 and TRBJ2-1; 8 nucleotides align to TRBD2. The germline CDR1 and CDR2 sequences are MDHEN and SYDVKM. This CDR3 contains 15 residues. Trimming took 7 bases from V and 7 from J; bases not matched to a gene: 12. The CDR3 loop reads CASTEVAGILNEQFF. The CDR3 DNA reads as TGTGCCAGCACAGAAGTAGCGGGAATCTTGAATGAGCAGTTCTTC.

The chain joins TRBV14 to TRBJ2-2, with TRBD2 identical over 8 bases. This CDR3 region has 16 residues. Germline V gene lookup returns CDR1 SGHDN and CDR2 FVKESK. The trim removed 5 bases at V and 4 bases at J, leaving 9 bases unmatched. CDR3 nucleotide sequence: TGTGCCAGCAGCAGAATAGCGGGAAGGGGCACCGGGGAGCTGTTTTTT. Translating gives CASSRIAGRGTGELFF.

The chain uses TRBV7-2 and TRBJ2-3; TRBD2 agrees at 8 bases. The trim removed 5 bases at V and 1 base at J, leaving 8 bases unmatched. The CDR3 contains 16 residues. Germline-derived CDR1 and CDR2 are SGHTA and FQGNSA. DNA for the CDR3: TGTGCCAGCAGCACCGGGGGAGCGGGGGGCACAGATACGCAGTATTTT. Translating it yields CASSTGGAGGTDTQYF.

The V call is TRBV7-8, the J call TRBJ2-2; D perhaps matches TRBD2 (6 bases). The CDR3 sequence is 17 residues long. The ends were cut back, 0 bases at V and 4 bases at J, with 15 bases in the middle. Germline CDR1 reads SGHVS; CDR2 reads FQNEAQ. Here the CDR3 reads CASSLARRGAGTGELFF. CDR3 in DNA: TGTGCCAGCAGCTTAGCAAGGAGGGGCGCGGGCACCGGGGAGCTGTTTTTT.

For the CDR3, the DNA is TGTGCCAGCAGTAATCCCTCCACTGAAGCTTTCTTT. Protein: CASSNPSTEAFF. The V call is TRBV6-5, the J call TRBJ1-1; D unclear. V dropped 5 bases and J dropped 4 bases, with 8 bases sitting between them. Germline V gene lookup returns CDR1 MNHEY and CDR2 SVGAGI. The CDR3 sequence is 12 residues long.

The chain combines TRBV30 with TRBJ1-2; TRBD1 agrees at 7 bases. The CDR3 totals 13 residues. The J segment lost 6 bases and the V segment lost 3 bases, leaving 7 bases of the junction unmatched. CDR1 and CDR2 from the germline V gene are GTSNPN and SVGIG (reference sequence). The chain's CDR3 is CAWSRQGKDGYTF. The CDR3 DNA sequence: TGTGCCTGGAGCAGACAGGGAAAGGATGGCTACACCTTC.

This clone has more than one count but fewer than ten. This chain connects TRBV19 to TRBJ2-1, with 12 bases that match TRBD2. The J segment lost 7 bases and the V segment lost 5 bases, leaving 15 bases of the junction unmatched. CDR3 length: 18 residues. The germline V gene has CDR1 LNHDA and CDR2 SQIVND (reference sequence). DNA of the CDR3: TGTGCCAGTAGTGCTCTGGCTAGCGGGGGGGCCTTTGGAAATGAGCAGTTCTTC. This encodes CASSALASGGAFGNEQFF.

V usage is TRBV18 and J usage is TRBJ2-3; 7 bases line up with TRBD2. The V segment lost 3 bases and the J segment 10 bases; nucleotides outside the gene matches: 7. The CDR3 sequence is 13 residues long. Germline lookup yields CDR1 KGHSH and CDR2 LQKENI. The CDR3 loop reads CASSPSGLEAQYF. The CDR3, as DNA: TGTGCCAGCTCACCTTCCGGACTAGAAGCGCAGTATTTT.

The chain joins TRBV2 to TRBJ1-5; TRBD1 aligns across 8 bases. The CDR3 totals 15 residues. The germline gives CDR1 SNHLY, CDR2 FYNNEI. The junction had 6 bases not matched to a gene; V was cut back by 8 bases and J by 0 bases. This CDR3 is CASGRGQGSNQPQHF. The CDR3 DNA follows: TGTGCCAGCGGTCGAGGACAGGGTAGCAATCAGCCCCAGCATTTT. The full variable domain, with the rest looked up from reference TRBV2 and TRBJ1-5, is EPEVTQTPSHQVTQMGQEVILRCVPISNHLYFYWYRQILGQKVEFLVSFYNNEISEKSEIFDDQFSVERPDGSNFTLKIRSTKLEDSAMYFCASGRGQGSNQPQHFGDGTRLSIL.

Only a few counts were recorded for this clone. This chain connects TRBV28 to TRBJ2-2, with D hard to call. Trimming removed 5 bases at V and 4 bases at J, with 14 bases between. The CDR3 length is 15 residues. Germline values: CDR1 MDHEN, CDR2 SYDVKM. The CDR3 protein is CASSPPSRVTGELFF. CDR3 nucleotide sequence: TGTGCCAGCAGTCCTCCATCCCGGGTCACCGGGGAGCTGTTTTTT.

J is TRBJ1-1 and V is TRBV14, with D uncertain. Germline V lookup: CDR1 SGHDN, CDR2 FVKESK. The CDR3 extends over 13 amino acids. V was trimmed by 0 bases and J by 4 bases, leaving 6 bases between them. DNA of the CDR3: TGTGCCAGCAGCCAAGAACGAGTCACTGAAGCTTTCTTT. It translates to CASSQERVTEAFF.

The genes are TRBV14 and TRBJ2-5; TRBD2 might be the D (6 bases). Trimming stripped 4 bases from V and 3 bases from J, with 15 bases between. The CDR3 is made up of 15 amino acids. Germline assignment: CDR1 SGHDN and CDR2 FVKESK. The chain's CDR3 is CASSRGLPGEETQYF. CDR3 nucleotide sequence: TGTGCCAGCAGCCGCGGACTCCCGGGGGAAGAGACCCAGTACTTC.

This chain uses TRBV5-1 with TRBJ2-1; tentatively, D is TRBD2 (5 bases). Germline lookup yields CDR1 SGHRS and CDR2 YFSETQ. V was shortened by 0 bases and J by 1 base, with 8 bases between the two germline ends. This CDR3 has 15 residues. The DNA of the CDR3 is TGCGCCAGCAGCTTGGTTGCGGGTTCCTACAATGAGCAGTTCTTC. It specifies CASSLVAGSYNEQFF. The complete variable domain, with remaining parts taken from reference TRBV5-1 and TRBJ2-1, reads KAGVTQTPRYLIKTRGQQVTLSCSPISGHRSVSWYQQTPGQGLQFLFEYFSETQRNKGNFPGRFSGRQFSNSRSEMNVSTLELGDSALYLCASSLVAGSYNEQFFGPGTRLTVL.

The V call is TRBV28, the J call TRBJ1-6; 7 bases are a match to TRBD1. With 2 bases clipped from V and 9 bases from J, the junction kept 4 bases outside the gene matches. Germline CDR1 is MDHEN and CDR2 is SYDVKM. The CDR3 sequence is 14 residues long. CDR3 bases: TGTGCCAGCAGTTTAGGGACAGCTCTTTCACCCCTCCACTTT. Its translation: CASSLGTALSPLHF.

This clone was counted once. This CDR3 reads CAWATEDRAYGYTF. DNA for the CDR3: TGTGCCTGGGCAACTGAGGACAGGGCCTATGGCTACACCTTC. The J gene is TRBJ1-2, the V gene TRBV30; TRBD1 matches at 8 bases. V shed 5 bases and J 4 bases; nucleotides not matched to a gene: 9. The CDR3 is 14 residues long. CDR1 GTSNPN and CDR2 SVGIG come from the germline V gene (reference sequence).

The chain is built from TRBV7-2 and TRBJ2-3; 9 bases align to TRBD2. V shed 3 bases, J shed 2 bases, and the junction held 9 bases outside the gene matches. The germline gives CDR1 SGHTA, CDR2 FQGNSA. There are 17 residues in the CDR3. The CDR3 coding sequence is TGTGCCAGCAGCTTCGACCCGACTAGCGGCCTCACAGATACGCAGTATTTT. The encoded protein is CASSFDPTSGLTDTQYF.